This T cell receptor beta chain was profiled in a study of CD8+CD57+ T cells in acquired aplastic anemia. Overall study: When averaged, DNA from sorted CD4+ and CD8+ cells came to about 2.9 ug.

Whole-study findings and limits: Patients and controls were not found to differ significantly in CD8+ Simpson's diversity. Researchers report that about 28 CD8+ CDR3 sequences appeared in both patients and controls.

Sequencing involved patients with CD8+CD57+ cell expansion previously shown by flow cytometry. Therapy had not been given to patients before blood sampling. Genomic DNA templated the TCR beta VDJ and CDR3 profiling. MiXCR, run by TCRdb on the reads, gives a single entry per CDR3 protein. The data show just over 200,000 distinct CDR3 sequences, 65% seen once. Per germline, CDR1 LNHDA and CDR2 SQIVND (reference sequence). Between the trimmed V and J ends, which lost 4 bases and 2 bases, there was a span of 9 bases. There are 14 residues in the CDR3. This clonotype was detected a few times. Its antigen is not known.

Sequenced input: sorted CD4+, CD8+, or CD8+CD57+ T cells (not recorded which) from PBMCs. The clonotype was recovered from a human donor with aplastic anemia. The chain links TRBV19 to TRBJ1-5; D possibly corresponds to TRBD1 (6 bases). CDR3 DNA sequence: TGTGCCAGTAGTAACAGGGAAGGCAATCAGCCCCAGCATTTT. This codes for CASSNREGNQPQHF.